The T cell receptor (beta chain) described here comes from a study of blood T cells in healthy people across ages. A second PCR of roughly 7 to 11 cycles used a sample-barcoded 5' primer and a J-beta primer mix. TCRdb re-derived calls from the 5' RACE reads in MiXCR, one entry per CDR3 protein. In the table there are approximately 810,000 distinct CDR3 sequences, roughly 40% of which are singletons. Germline assignment: CDR1 SNHLY and CDR2 FYNNEI. The CDR3 is 17 residues long. V lost 1 base to trimming and J lost 3 bases; unmatched junction nucleotides: 10. This clonotype was obtained from a man aged 18 to 29 in good health. The chain joins TRBV2 to TRBJ1-2; 8 nucleotides line up with TRBD1. The sample consisted of blood. CDR3: CASSEVDRGASYYGYTF. Here the CDR3 DNA reads TGTGCCAGCAGTGAAGTTGACAGGGGAGCCTCTTACTATGGCTACACCTTC. The whole variable domain, filled in from reference TRBV2 and TRBJ1-2, reads EPEVTQTPSHQVTQMGQEVILRCVPISNHLYFYWYRQILGQKVEFLVSFYNNEISEKSEIFDDQFSVERPDGSNFTLKIRSTKLEDSAMYFCASSEVDRGASYYGYTFGSGTRLTVV.